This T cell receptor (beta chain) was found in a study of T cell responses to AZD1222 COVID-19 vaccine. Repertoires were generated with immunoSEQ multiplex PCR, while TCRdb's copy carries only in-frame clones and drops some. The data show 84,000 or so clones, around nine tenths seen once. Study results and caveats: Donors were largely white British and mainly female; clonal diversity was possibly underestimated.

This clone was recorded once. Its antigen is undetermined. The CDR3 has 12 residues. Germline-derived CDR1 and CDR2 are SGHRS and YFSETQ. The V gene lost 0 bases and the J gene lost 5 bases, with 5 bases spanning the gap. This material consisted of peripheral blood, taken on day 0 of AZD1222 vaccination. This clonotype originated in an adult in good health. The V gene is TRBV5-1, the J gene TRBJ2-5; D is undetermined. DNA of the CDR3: TGCGCCAGCAGCTTGGACTTTGAGACCCAGTACTTC. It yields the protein CASSLDFETQYF.